The T cell receptor beta chain under discussion was sequenced for a study of neoadjuvant anti-PD-1 for oral cavity cancer (dated by TCRdb to 2020 to 2022). For the study in its entirety: Before curative-intent surgical resection, most patients were given three to four biweekly doses of nivolumab at 3 mg/kg. Patients without progression received a fourth nivolumab dose around day 43 and underwent definitive surgical resection on days 50-56. Under RECIST 1.1, patients with complete response, partial response or stable disease were classed as responders, and patients with progression were classed as non-responders. There were some 13 patients in the parent correlative cohort, and the response rate was 30% to 35%.

What the work shows at the level of the full study, not this receptor alone: After neoadjuvant nivolumab, T cell clonality (Gini index) in PBMCs was significantly higher in non-responders than in responders. Only a few patients per response group were included in the TCR analyses, and the authors called for validation in larger cohorts. A higher pretreatment blood Treg/Th17 ratio correlated with both higher pretreatment blood TCRbeta clonality and lower post-treatment tumor TCRbeta clonality.

Note on this clone: This receptor's antigen is unknown. Within one base of it there is no much larger clone, and no base qualities were kept.

For deep sequencing, PBMC libraries mostly used around 500 ng of input genomic DNA, with six replicates for each sample. The immunoSEQ hsTCRbeta kit was used to prepare TCRbeta libraries, following the manufacturer's instructions. The completed libraries were mixed into a single pool at 3 nM, then sequenced with an Illumina NovaSeq 6000 S4 flow cell. The paper's processing steps were these. Raw data preprocessing and quality control were performed with the immunoSEQ Analyzer. The analysis was restricted to productive rearrangements, with each unique CDR3 amino acid sequence defining a clonotype. Repertoire clonality was estimated as the Gini-Simpson index, which was computed with the R package tcR. Student's t test was used to compare Gini indices, while Pearson correlation assessed associations with tumor size change. Imported from immuneACCESS, the table was reduced by TCRdb to in-frame sequences with V and J called. These copies leave out some clones; in studies compared against another copy, an unresolved V gene accounts for under half, and the cause of the remainder is not known. V and J calls and clone size are copied from that table; D and trimming were computed from the DNA. The sample yields about 79,000 clones; about 86% were counted once. 3% to 4% of the sample belongs to the ten largest clones.

Inclusive of the bounding cysteine and phenylalanine, the CDR3 is 19 residues long. This entry keeps only the CDR3 DNA: 57 bases, framed from base 1. Reading the germline V gene gives CDR1 SGHNT and CDR2 YENEEA. Trimming costs V 0 bases and J 5 bases, and their ends lie 22 bases apart. What this sample's time point label stands for: before neoadjuvant nivolumab. Patients were newly diagnosed with stage II-IVA oral cavity squamous cell carcinoma and had received no prior systemic or radiation treatment. The cohort consisted of patients with HPV-negative, locally advanced oral cavity squamous cell carcinoma. Peripheral blood mononuclear cells were analyzed directly, without maintenance or expansion in culture. Samples came from a longitudinal correlative study of a single-arm phase II trial of neoadjuvant nivolumab in oral cavity squamous cell carcinoma. Subject-matched pre- and post-treatment PBMCs and tumors from three responders and three non-responders underwent genomic DNA-based TCRbeta sequencing. Peripheral blood mononuclear cells were collected once before nivolumab treatment and again after treatment, at the time of surgery. The Maxwell RSC DNA from Cells kit was used to extract genomic DNA from PBMCs.

The TCR comes from a person aged 40 to 85 with oral cavity squamous cell carcinoma. The sequence joins TRBV11-3 to TRBJ2-2; tentative D gene TRBD2, with 6 bases matching. The input for sequencing was PBMCs, taken before nivolumab (anti-PD-1) treatment. The CDR3 loop reads CASSLDPFGLPLGTGELFF. Read as DNA, the sequence is TGTGCCAGCAGCTTAGATCCCTTCGGACTACCCTTAGGTACCGGGGAGCTGTTTTTT.